Included here is one TCR beta chain sequence, with context. The antigen remains unidentified. These data are taken from a study of T cell responses to AZD1222 COVID-19 vaccine. Generated by immunoSEQ multiplex PCR, the TCRdb table keeps only in-frame clones and is missing some. The data contain 160,000 or so clones, approximately 86% of them singletons. With 1 base clipped from V and 4 bases from J, the junction kept 5 bases outside the gene matches. Germline assignment: CDR1 LNHNV and CDR2 YYDKDF (reference sequence). The CDR3 has 16 amino acids. Notes on the study in general: At baseline, just a handful of AZD1222 recipients tested seropositive. Reportedly, nearly half of unique spike TCRs recognized epitopes outside B.1.351/B.1.1.7 mutations. Repertoire collection took place solely once the T cell response had peaked. Spike-specific TCRs gained breadth and depth after people received two AZD1222 doses.

The chain combines TRBV15 with TRBJ2-3; 10 positions agree with TRBD1. The sequences come from peripheral blood, collected after recovery from COVID-19. The receptor comes from an adult who had recovered from COVID-19. This chain's CDR3 is CATSRGPGQGSDTQYF. CDR3 nucleotide sequence: TGTGCCACCAGCAGAGGACCGGGACAGGGGTCAGATACGCAGTATTTT.